This T cell receptor (beta chain) derives from a study of vaccination effects on CD4 cells after COVID-19 (dated by TCRdb to between 2021 and 2023). Context from the whole study: Each participant received two doses of an mRNA SARS-CoV-2 vaccine, either BNT162b2 or mRNA-1273. SARS-CoV-2 spike-specific CD4+ TCR repertoires were compared before and after mRNA vaccination in COVID-19 convalescent patients and in infection-naive vaccine recipients. Pre-vaccine samples were collected from two convalescent patients 16 days and one week before the first dose, corresponding to 142 and 148 days after COVID-19 diagnosis. The Oncomine TCR Beta short-read assay on an Illumina iSeq 100 was used to sequence cultures from other donors in the study. Altogether, around ten COVID-19 convalescent patients and a few SARS-CoV-2-naive healthy vaccine recipients made up the full study. The paper as a whole reports these results and caveats: Marked clonal contraction was observed in both infection-induced and vaccine-induced clones at late post-vaccination timepoints, consistent with waning T cell responses. For convalescent patients, new clones induced by the vaccine made up most of the post-vaccine spike-reactive repertoire, and these new clones were largely distinct from the clones induced by infection. The study was limited by a small number of convalescent patients and lacked early post-infection timepoints.

To identify antigen-specific CD4+ T cell clonotypes by their expansion, the ViraFEST assay first stimulated PBMC with viral peptide pools and then applied TCR sequencing. After about 9 days of culture, CD4+ T cells were isolated with the EasySep CD4+ T cell isolation kit. PCR-confirmed SARS-CoV-2 infection had occurred in convalescent patients between March and December 2020, before the Alpha, Beta and Delta variants emerged in the United States. Some 2 million PBMC per well were cultured with about 9 ug/ml peptides in IMDM containing approximately 4.6% human AB serum, 10 IU/ml IL-2 and gentamicin. Half of the culture medium was replaced with fresh IL-2-containing medium on days 3 and 7. Each peptide stimulation condition was cultured in triplicate wells unless otherwise noted. Using Ficoll-Paque Plus gradient centrifugation, PBMC were separated from whole blood and then either used fresh or cryopreserved at -140C. The overlapping peptide pools covered the spike proteins of SARS-CoV-2 and of the common cold coronaviruses HCoV-NL63, HCoV-OC43 and HCoV-229E. The QIAamp micro DNA kit was used to extract genomic DNA from the cultured CD4+ T cells.

Sequences SGHKS (CDR1) and YYEKEE (CDR2) are obtained from the germline V gene (reference sequence). Inclusive of the bounding cysteine and phenylalanine, the CDR3 is 14 residues long. The CDR3 DNA has 42 bases and is translated from base 1. The junction shows trimming of 9 bases on V and 0 bases on J, and the gene matches do not reach 4 bases of it. About this clone itself: There is no known antigen for this receptor. Within one base of it there is no much larger clone, and no base qualities were kept.

Library creation used the immunoSEQ multiplex PCR assay. DNA from the CD4+ T cells that had been cultured and isolated underwent TCR beta CDR3 sequencing. Per the original workflow: The analysis removed non-productive TCR sequences, trimmed reads to the CDR3 region, and retained only CDR3s that were 7 or more amino acids long. Antigen-specific clonotypes were identified using the MANAFEST web app by comparison of expansion in peptide wells against reference cultures. Positive clones required FDR<0.05 expansion versus reference and all other wells, odds ratio above 5, and frequency above 0.1% in two replicate wells. Clonotypes significantly expanded in SARS-CoV-2 spike wells and in at least one common cold coronavirus spike condition were defined as cross-reactive. CDR3 similarity was assessed by Levenshtein distance using the stringdist R package, and unrooted trees were constructed with ape in R 3.6.1. TCRdb re-hosts the immuneACCESS table, in-frame sequences only. Its copies lack some clones; in the studies checked, an unresolved V gene accounts for under half of them, and the cause for the rest is not known. V and J calls and clone size come straight from that table; D and trimming were deduced from the DNA. The sample has some 25,000 clones on record, around 69% of them singletons. Roughly 15% of the sample lies in the top ten.

The material was CD4+ T cells from PBMCs cultured with SARS-CoV-2 spike peptides, obtained before COVID-19 vaccination. Interpreted using the paper, the cell subset or site label stands for: SARS-CoV-2 spike overlapping peptide pool stimulation. The chain couples TRBV5-5 to TRBJ2-2; 8 bases in between match TRBD2. The receptor's source is a human donor who had a prior SARS-CoV-2 infection. In nucleotides, the sequence is TGTGCCAACCAACTAGCGGCGAACACCGGGGAGCTGTTTTTT. It translates as CANQLAANTGELFF.